These T cell receptor beta chains were read from a single sample in a study of cytomegalovirus exposure and HLA in healthy donors. Produced via immunoSEQ multiplex PCR; TCRdb's table is partial and in-frame only. The sample shows some 110,000 clones, over 60% of them seen only once. Sequenced sample: PBMCs. The receptor set was obtained from a man younger than 45 in good health and CMV-seropositive. The CDR3 runs from the conserved cysteine through the conserved F or W. D genes are given only for firm matches. A clone size is listed for some rows: how often the clone was seen (once, few, many), or a class if it is expanded.

cdr3_aa cdr3_nt d_call j_call clone_size v_call cdr3_length
CASSPGGGQGGYGYTF TGCGCCAGCAGCCCGGGGGGGGGACAGGGGGGCTATGGCTACACCTTC TRBD1 TRBJ1-2 . TRBV4-1 16
CASSLFKQGKEKLFF TGTGCCAGCAGTTTATTTAAACAGGGGAAGGAAAAACTGTTTTTT TRBD1 TRBJ1-4 . TRBV27 15
CASSARQGGYGYTF TGTGCCAGCAGCGCCAGACAGGGCGGCTATGGCTACACCTTC TRBD1 TRBJ1-2 . TRBV9 14
CSVKTGGRTEAFF TGCAGCGTGAAAACAGGGGGACGGACTGAAGCTTTCTTT TRBD1 TRBJ1-1 . TRBV29-1 13
CSVTDNNYGYTF TGCAGCGTTACTGACAATAACTATGGCTACACCTTC . TRBJ1-2 . TRBV29-1 12
CAWVRGGASYEQYF TGTGCCTGGGTCCGGGGCGGGGCCTCCTACGAGCAGTACTTC . TRBJ2-7 . TRBV30 14
CASRSGLAGIDTQYF TGCGCCAGCAGGTCCGGACTAGCGGGGATCGATACGCAGTATTTT TRBD2 TRBJ2-3 once TRBV5-1 15
CASSGPGQGARIPYNSPLHF TGTGCCAGCAGCGGCCCCGGGCAGGGGGCTCGGATCCCCTATAATTCACCCCTCCACTTT TRBD1 TRBJ1-6 . TRBV9 20
CASKGGKRASDFFSSYNEQFF TGCGCCAGCAAAGGTGGGAAGCGGGCTAGCGATTTTTTTAGCTCCTACAATGAGCAGTTCTTC . TRBJ2-1 . TRBV23-1 21
CASSYGSGGGYTF TGTGCCAGCAGTTATGGATCAGGTGGTGGCTACACCTTC . TRBJ1-2 . TRBV6-1 13
CASRTDRGKGYTEAFF TGTGCCAGCAGGACTGACAGGGGGAAGGGATACACTGAAGCTTTCTTT TRBD1 TRBJ1-1 . TRBV28 16
CASSKDRRKLFF TGTGCCAGCAGTAAGGACAGGCGAAAACTGTTTTTT TRBD1 TRBJ1-4 many TRBV6-6 12
CASSLGGGGRSYEQYF TGTGCCAGCAGCTTAGGAGGGGGGGGGCGCTCCTACGAGCAGTACTTC . TRBJ2-7 . TRBV7-9 16
CASSLFLSGHGNTEAFF TGTGCCAGCAGCTTGTTCCTTTCGGGACACGGGAACACTGAAGCTTTCTTT . TRBJ1-1 . TRBV5-8 17
CASSYSGSLRNQPQHF TGTGCCAGCAGTTACTCGGGCAGCCTCCGGAATCAGCCCCAGCATTTT . TRBJ1-5 . TRBV6-6 16
CASSQSLAGGGADTQYF TGCGCCAGCAGCCAAAGTCTAGCGGGGGGGGGAGCAGATACGCAGTATTTT TRBD2 TRBJ2-3 . TRBV4-1 17
CASSGSRTGENTEAFF TGTGCCAGCAGCGGATCTAGGACAGGGGAGAACACTGAAGCTTTCTTT TRBD1 TRBJ1-1 . TRBV9 16
CAIGQFNTEAFF TGTGCCATAGGACAGTTTAACACTGAAGCTTTCTTT . TRBJ1-1 few TRBV10-3 12
CSVQATDTQYF TGCAGCGTTCAGGCCACAGATACGCAGTATTTT . TRBJ2-3 . TRBV29-1 11
CSVQGSGNEKLFF TGCAGCGTCCAGGGGTCGGGTAATGAAAAACTGTTTTTT . TRBJ1-4 . TRBV29-1 13
CAWSVGDEQFF TGTGCCTGGAGTGTAGGAGATGAGCAGTTCTTC . TRBJ2-1 once TRBV30 11
CASSFQGQGAEGAQHF TGTGCCAGCAGTTTCCAGGGACAGGGGGCTGAAGGGGCCCAGCATTTT TRBD1 TRBJ1-5 . TRBV27 16
CASSVLRAGGTDTQYF TGCGCCAGCAGTGTCCTAAGAGCGGGGGGCACAGATACGCAGTATTTT TRBD2 TRBJ2-3 . TRBV10-1 16
CASSLVPQGNSGNTIYF TGCGCCAGCAGCTTGGTTCCGCAGGGGAACTCTGGAAACACCATATATTTT . TRBJ1-3 once TRBV5-1 17
CASSLLYEQYF TGTGCCAGCAGTCTCCTCTACGAGCAGTACTTC . TRBJ2-7 . TRBV28 11